This passage covers 20 T cell receptor beta chains from one sample sequenced in a study of shared clonotypes between healthy human individuals. The protocol was immunoSEQ multiplex PCR, while the TCRdb copy is restricted to in-frame clones and leaves out a portion. In the table there are around 990,000 clones, 77% of which are singletons. What was sequenced was memory CD4+ T cells from PBMCs. This sample's subset: CD45RA-negative fraction. Source of these receptors: a man between 18 and 29 years old in good health. Some clones in this sample may be carry-over from other donors' samples.

The J gene is TRBJ2-7, the V gene TRBV30; 8 bases agree with TRBD2. Germline V lookup: CDR1 GTSNPN, CDR2 SVGIG (reference sequence). This CDR3 contains 15 residues. V lost 0 bases, J lost 3 bases, and 7 bases stayed unmatched. The CDR3 spells CAWSVPAGVRYEQYF. For the CDR3, the DNA is TGTGCCTGGAGTGTACCAGCGGGAGTTCGCTACGAGCAGTACTTC.

The sample holds a few counts of this clone. The chain joins TRBV4-2 to TRBJ1-5; D is unclear. Germline V lookup: CDR1 LGHNA, CDR2 YNFKEQ. The ends were cut back, 3 bases at V and 7 bases at J, with 16 bases in the middle. The CDR3 runs 15 residues. The CDR3 loop is CASSHNGEGGQPQHF. The CDR3 DNA reads TGTGCCAGCAGCCATAACGGGGAGGGTGGACAGCCCCAGCATTTT.

The chain couples TRBV6-5 to TRBJ2-3; tentatively, D is TRBD1 (5 bases). The CDR3 totals 15 residues. Trimming left V 6 bases short and J 6 bases short, with 19 bases between. Germline loops: CDR1 MNHEY, CDR2 SVGAGI. CDR3 sequence (DNA): TGTGCCAGCAGCCCTAGGGGCACTCCCCCGGATACGCAGTATTTT. Its protein product is CASSPRGTPPDTQYF.

The rearrangement joins TRBV1 to TRBJ1-1; the D segment call TRBD1 is taken from the table without a DNA check. TRBV1 is assigned pseudogene status. The CDR3 spans 15 residues. The CDR3: CTSSQEAQANTEAFF. Written as DNA, the CDR3 is TGCACCAGCAGCCAAGAGGCCCAGGCGAACACTGAAGCTTTCTTT.

The V and J genes are TRBV10-2 and TRBJ2-3; no firm D call. Germline CDR1 reads WSHSY; CDR2 reads SAAADI. With 6 bases removed from V and 2 bases from J, the gap between germline ends came to 6 bases. The CDR3 covers 12 residues. The CDR3 here is CASSLNTDTQYF. The DNA for the CDR3 is TGCGCCAGCAGCCTAAACACAGATACGCAGTATTTT.

This clone was counted at least ten times. The sample holds other DNA sequences that translate to the same CDR3. V is TRBV25-1 and J is TRBJ2-3, with D possibly matching TRBD1 (5 bases). V was shortened by 0 bases and J by 1 base, with 11 bases between the two germline ends. The germline V gene has CDR1 MGHDK and CDR2 SYGVNS. This CDR3 comprises 16 residues. The CDR3 region is CASSEYGRVGTDTQYF. CDR3 nucleotides: TGTGCCAGCAGTGAATATGGCAGGGTAGGCACAGATACGCAGTATTTT.

V gene TRBV4-2 combines with J gene TRBJ2-5; 10 bases align to TRBD2. Trimming cost V 4 bases and J 4 bases; bases outside gene matches: 12. This CDR3 has 17 residues. Germline V gives CDR1 LGHNA, CDR2 YNFKEQ. Here the CDR3 DNA reads TGTGCCAGCAGCCCAATGGGAGCGGGAGGGAACGGAGAGACCCAGTACTTC. Its protein product is CASSPMGAGGNGETQYF.

The chain has TRBV2 and TRBJ1-1; D call uncertain. With 8 bases removed from V and 1 base from J, the gap between germline ends came to 17 bases. This CDR3 is built from 15 residues. CDR1 and CDR2 (germline): SNHLY, FYNNEI. The CDR3 protein is CASSVTNPSNTEAFF. The DNA of the CDR3 is TGTGCCAGCTCAGTGACCAACCCCTCGAACACTGAAGCTTTCTTT.

The count of this clone is one. The chain joins TRBV14 to TRBJ2-1; maybe TRBD2 (5 bases). The length of the CDR3 is 13 residues. Looked up from germline, CDR1 is SGHDN and CDR2 is FVKESK. Trimming pared 0 bases from V and 9 bases from J, leaving 9 bases between. The CDR3 spells CASSQENRGEQFF. Written as DNA, the CDR3 is TGTGCCAGCAGCCAAGAAAACCGGGGTGAGCAGTTCTTC.

Details on this clone: In the same sample, other DNA sequences code for this CDR3. The rearrangement links TRBV7-9 to TRBJ1-4; maybe TRBD1 (5 bases). V lost 3 bases and J 8 bases, leaving 10 bases between the germline ends. Germline values: CDR1 SEHNR, CDR2 FQNEAQ (reference sequence). This CDR3 spans 13 amino acids. This CDR3 is CASSLTVGEKLFF. As DNA, the CDR3 is TGTGCCAGCAGCTTGACAGTAGGCGAAAAACTGTTTTTT.

This chain links TRBV25-1 with TRBJ1-3; D remains unclear. This CDR3 spans 12 amino acids. V was shortened by 2 bases and J by 7 bases, with 6 bases between the two germline ends. Germline CDR1 reads MGHDK; CDR2 reads SYGVNS. The CDR3, as DNA: TGTGCCAGCAGTGAAGGCAGGAACACCATATATTTT. Encoded protein: CASSEGRNTIYF.

This chain links TRBV11-2 with TRBJ2-1; D gene unclear. V was shortened by 0 bases and J by 6 bases, with 18 bases between the two germline ends. CDR3 size: 17 residues. The V gene's germline CDR1 is SGHAT and CDR2 FQNNGV. DNA for the CDR3: TGTGCCAGCAGCTTAGATCTGGTGAGCACGCATGGCAATGAGCAGTTCTTC. This codes for CASSLDLVSTHGNEQFF.

The chain combines TRBV11-2 with TRBJ2-1, with a weak D call TRBD2 (5 bases). Deletions cut 5 bases from V and 0 bases from J, with 14 bases between. Germline V lookup: CDR1 SGHAT, CDR2 FQNNGV. The CDR3 has 16 amino acids. CDR3 sequence (DNA): TGTGCCAGCAGCGCTCAACTAGTGAGCTCCTACAATGAGCAGTTCTTC. It specifies CASSAQLVSSYNEQFF.

The chain carries TRBV7-2 and TRBJ1-3; weak D call: TRBD1 (5 bases). Germline CDR1 and CDR2: SGHTA and FQGNSA. The ends were cut back, 1 base at V and 0 bases at J, with 13 bases in the middle. This CDR3 comprises 17 residues. The CDR3 loop reads CASSLGGRADSGNTIYF. In DNA, the CDR3 is TGTGCCAGCAGCTTAGGTGGCAGGGCCGACTCTGGAAACACCATATATTTT. Drawing the rest from reference TRBV7-2 and TRBJ1-3, the complete variable domain is GAGVSQSPSNKVTEKGKDVELRCDPISGHTALYWYRQSLGQGLEFLIYFQGNSAPDKSGLPSDRFSAERTGGSVSTLTIQRTQQEDSAVYLCASSLGGRADSGNTIYFGEGSWLTVV.

A word on this clone: An end of the junction does not agree with germline; a read error may underlie this. The chain joins TRBV10-2 to TRBJ1-1, with no clear D. This CDR3 has 12 residues. From germline, CDR1 is WSHSY and CDR2 SAAADI. CDR3 nucleotides: TGCGCCAGCAGTGTAGAGGCATTGGCTTTATTTTTT. This sequence encodes CASSVEALALFF.

This clone was seen only a few times. This chain's CDR3 is CSARDVGYTF. The CDR3 region has the DNA TGCAGTGCGAGGGATGTTGGCTACACCTTC. The chain combines TRBV20-1 with TRBJ1-2; D is ambiguous. The V end lost 6 bases, the J end lost 7 bases, and 9 bases lay between the germline ends. The CDR3 spans 10 residues. CDR1 DFQATT and CDR2 SNEGSKA come from the germline V gene (reference sequence).

As DNA, the CDR3 is TGTGCCAGCTCACCACCGAACAGGAAGATAGATTACACTGAAGCTTTCTTT. As protein: CASSPPNRKIDYTEAFF. The chain is built from TRBV18 and TRBJ1-1; maybe TRBD1 (5 bases). Germline assignment: CDR1 KGHSH and CDR2 LQKENI. The CDR3 extends over 17 amino acids. The V gene lost 0 bases and the J gene lost 3 bases, with 17 bases spanning the gap.

The rearrangement uses TRBV11-1 and TRBJ1-4; 8 nucleotides align to TRBD1. CDR1 is SGHAT, CDR2 FQDESV, per germline (reference sequence). This CDR3 comprises 15 residues. Germline trimming cut 6 bases from V and 4 bases from J; bases unmatched to any gene: 7. Written as DNA, the CDR3 is TGTGCCAGCAGGGACGGGACAGGAGATAATGAAAAACTGTTTTTT. This codes for CASRDGTGDNEKLFF.

The chain carries TRBV6-1 and TRBJ1-1; a possible D gene is TRBD1 (6 bases). Trimming left V 4 bases short and J 5 bases short, with 11 bases between. The CDR3 extends over 13 amino acids. CDR1 and CDR2 (germline): MNHNS, SASEGT. The CDR3: CASSASRGTEAFF. The CDR3 DNA reads TGTGCCAGCAGTGCCTCGAGGGGGACTGAAGCTTTCTTT.

V is TRBV28 and J is TRBJ1-2; D uncertain. CDR3 length: 16 residues. The germline CDR1 and CDR2 sequences are MDHEN and SYDVKM. V was cut by 2 bases and J by 1 base, with 14 bases left in between. This chain's CDR3 is CASSLGGGESNYGYTF. The CDR3 nucleotides read TGTGCCAGCAGTTTAGGCGGAGGCGAGAGTAACTATGGCTACACCTTC.